These 17 T cell receptor beta chains were sequenced from one sample in a study of identical twins. TCRdb re-called the 5' RACE reads through MiXCR, storing one row per CDR3 protein. The table has about 200,000 distinct CDR3 sequences, over 5.5% seen once. These records were also assigned to another study, of T cells expressing NK-cell markers.

The sample taken for sequencing was CD8+ T cells sorted from blood. The receptors here all came from a woman aged 18-29 years in good health.

This clonotype was detected many times. This rearrangement joins TRBV3-1 to TRBJ2-1; 11 bases fit TRBD2. This CDR3 has 18 amino acids. Germline V gives CDR1 LGHDT, CDR2 YNNKEL (reference sequence). The V gene end was trimmed by 0 bases and the J gene end by 3 bases; junction bases not matched to a gene: 7. CDR3 amino acids: CASSQELAGAYVYNEQFF. CDR3 sequence (DNA): TGTGCCAGCAGCCAAGAACTAGCGGGGGCCTATGTCTACAATGAGCAGTTCTTC.

In this sample, this clonotype turned up many times. The genes are TRBV7-2 and TRBJ2-1; D is uncertain. Germline CDR1 is SGHTA and CDR2 is FQGNSA. The CDR3 is 14 residues long. V gave up 1 base and J gave up 9 bases, with 13 bases separating them. In nucleotides, the CDR3 is TGTGCCAGCAGCTTAGTTGTCCGTCGTTCTGAGCAGTTCTTC. Protein product: CASSLVVRRSEQFF.

This clonotype was detected many times. The chain carries TRBV10-3 and TRBJ2-7; 7 bases match TRBD1. The trim removed 3 bases at V and 6 bases at J, leaving 2 bases unmatched. CDR3 length equals 12 residues. CDR1 ENHRY and CDR2 SYGVKD come from the germline V gene. The CDR3 loop reads CAISDSGGEQYF. The CDR3 bases are TGTGCCATCAGTGATTCAGGGGGCGAGCAGTACTTC.

The genes are TRBV7-8 and TRBJ2-7; the D is unclear. CDR3 length equals 13 residues. Trimming took off 2 bases at V and 7 bases at J, with 12 bases between the two ends. Germline V lookup: CDR1 SGHVS, CDR2 FQNEAQ. The CDR3 loop is CASSLLGVGEQYF. CDR3 nucleotide sequence: TGTGCCAGCAGCTTACTGGGCGTGGGGGAGCAGTACTTC.

This clonotype was counted ten times or more. The genes are TRBV12-3 or TRBV12-4 and TRBJ2-7; no definite D call. Trimming left V 2 bases short and J 0 bases short, with 5 bases between. The CDR3 extends over 13 amino acids. CDR3 residues: CASSLRSSYEQYF. In DNA, the CDR3 is TGTGCCAGCAGTTTAAGGAGCTCCTACGAGCAGTACTTC.

This clonotype has only a few counts. The chain is built from TRBV7-2 and TRBJ2-1; D gene unclear. The CDR3 is 15 residues long. CDR1 and CDR2 from the germline V gene are SGHTA and FQGNSA. The V end was cut by 5 bases, the J end by 0 bases, with 11 bases between. CDR3 region: CASSPRRSSYNEQFF. For the CDR3, the DNA is TGTGCCAGCAGCCCCAGGCGGAGCTCCTACAATGAGCAGTTCTTC.

This clonotype was observed many times. DNA of the CDR3: TGTGCCACCAGTGATGGGACTAGTCCCGGGGAGCTGTTTTTT. This codes for CATSDGTSPGELFF. The genes are TRBV24-1 and TRBJ2-2; 8 bases fit TRBD2. The CDR3 consists of 14 residues. Germline CDR1 KGHDR, CDR2 SFDVKD. V was pared by 3 bases and J by 6 bases, with 2 bases of the junction left unmatched.

J is TRBJ2-7 and V is TRBV7-6; 7 nucleotides match TRBD1. J was trimmed by 3 bases and V by 3 bases; bases with no gene match: 5. Germline V gene lookup returns CDR1 SGHVS and CDR2 FNYEAQ. The CDR3 covers 14 residues. In DNA form, the CDR3 reads TGTGCCAGCAGCTTCCAGGGGGTGAGCTACGAGCAGTACTTC. It codes for CASSFQGVSYEQYF. The full variable domain, with the rest looked up from reference TRBV7-6 and TRBJ2-7, is GAGVSQSPRYKVTKRGQDVALRCDPISGHVSLYWYRQALGQGPEFLTYFNYEAQQDKSGLPNDRFSAERPEGSISTLTIQRTEQRDSAMYRCASSFQGVSYEQYFGPGTRLTVT.

This clonotype was seen a handful of times. The genes are TRBV4-2 and TRBJ2-7; possible D gene TRBD1, 6 bases. The CDR3 runs to 13 residues. From germline, CDR1 is LGHNA and CDR2 YNFKEQ. The V and J ends lost 0 bases and 4 bases respectively, with 7 bases between them. CDR3 sequence reads: CASSQEDRYEQYF. The CDR3 bases are TGTGCCAGCAGCCAAGAAGACAGGTACGAGCAGTACTTC.

There are many counts of this clonotype. The rearrangement uses TRBV3-1 and TRBJ2-1; 8 bases map to TRBD2. The CDR3 extends over 12 amino acids. Germline V gene sequence: CDR1 LGHDT, CDR2 YNNKEL (reference sequence). The V gene end was trimmed by 5 bases and the J gene end by 15 bases; junction bases not matched to a gene: 9. The CDR3 bases are TGTGCCAGCAGCGAAGCGGGAGAGGCGCTGTTCTTC. It is translated as CASSEAGEALFF.

This clonotype was counted at least ten times. This chain uses TRBV7-9 with TRBJ2-2; 13 nucleotides agree with TRBD2. The CDR3 covers 17 residues. J gave up 4 bases and V 7 bases, and 9 bases lay outside the gene matches. The V gene's germline CDR1 is SEHNR and CDR2 FQNEAQ (reference sequence). The CDR3 reads CASTGTGLAGATGELFF. The CDR3 DNA reads as TGTGCCAGCACCGGAACCGGACTAGCGGGAGCCACCGGGGAGCTGTTTTTT.

Many counts were recorded for this clonotype. V and J are TRBV4-1 and TRBJ1-1; perhaps TRBD1 as D (5 bases). The V gene lost 4 bases and the J gene lost 3 bases, with 12 bases spanning the gap. The CDR3 runs 14 residues. Germline V CDR1 and CDR2: MGHRA, YSYEKL. In nucleotides, the CDR3 is TGCGCCAGCAGCCCAACTGTAGGGGACACTGAAGCTTTCTTT. Translation gives CASSPTVGDTEAFF.

This clonotype was detected only a few times. The chain employs TRBV9 and TRBJ2-5; TRBD2 agrees at 12 bases. V gave up 3 bases and J gave up 5 bases; unmatched junction bases: 11. The CDR3 totals 17 residues. Looked up from germline, CDR1 is SGDLS and CDR2 is YYNGEE. CDR3 region: CASSETSGGLLGETQYF. CDR3 DNA sequence: TGTGCCAGCAGCGAGACTAGCGGGGGATTATTGGGGGAGACCCAGTACTTC.

The J gene is TRBJ1-1, the V gene TRBV6-1; weak D call: TRBD1 (5 bases). V was shortened by 6 bases and J by 6 bases, with 17 bases between the two germline ends. CDR1 is MNHNS and CDR2 is SASEGT in the germline V gene. This CDR3 has 14 amino acids. In DNA form, the CDR3 reads TGTGCCAGCAGCCGGGACTGGGAAAGGTCTGAAGCTTTCTTT. As protein: CASSRDWERSEAFF.

The rearrangement joins TRBV19 to TRBJ2-7, with 8 bases lining up with TRBD2. Trimming at V came to 7 bases and at J to 1 base, leaving 6 bases not matched to a gene. From germline, CDR1 is LNHDA and CDR2 SQIVND (reference sequence). The CDR3 extends over 14 amino acids. CDR3 region: CASNLRLASYEQYF. The CDR3 nucleotides read TGTGCCAGTAATCTACGACTAGCGTCCTACGAGCAGTACTTC.

The sample holds many counts of this clonotype. V gene TRBV7-7 combines with J gene TRBJ2-7; 10 bases match TRBD2. This CDR3 contains 17 residues. Germline V gene sequence: CDR1 SSHAT, CDR2 FNYEAQ (reference sequence). The ends lost 0 bases at V and 2 bases at J; junction bases unmatched: 7. The CDR3 is CASSLASASGRTYEQYF. The CDR3 region has the DNA TGTGCCAGCAGCTTAGCTTCGGCTAGCGGGAGAACCTACGAGCAGTACTTC.

This clonotype was seen only a few times. The rearrangement links TRBV5-6 to TRBJ2-1; unclear D gene. This CDR3 has 15 residues. V lost 4 bases and J lost 0, with 11 bases in between. Per germline, CDR1 SGHDT and CDR2 YYEEEE. The CDR3 is CASSGVIGSYNEQFF. As DNA, the CDR3 is TGTGCCAGCAGCGGGGTCATCGGCTCCTACAATGAGCAGTTCTTC.